This T cell receptor beta chain was found in a study of blood T cell repertoires in COVID-19. Across the whole study: Acute and convalescent COVID-19 specimens originated in the United States, Italy and Spain.

Data came from immunoSEQ multiplex PCR; TCRdb stores just in-frame clones and leaves some out. The sample lists about 94,000 clones, approximately 84% occurring once. V was clipped by 3 bases and J by 4 bases; unmatched bases: 8. Germline V gene sequence: CDR1 WSHSY, CDR2 SAAADI. The CDR3 contains 15 residues. The clonotype comes from a man aged 60 to 69 with acute or convalescent COVID-19. Material for sequencing was peripheral blood. The chain joins TRBV10-2 to TRBJ2-5; TRBD2 matches 7 bases. CDR3 sequence reads: CASSDLSREGETQYF. Here the CDR3 DNA reads TGCGCCAGCAGTGACTTATCAAGGGAGGGAGAGACCCAGTACTTC.